The present T cell receptor beta chain was sequenced within a study of blood T cells in healthy people across ages. A J-beta primer mix and a sample-barcoded 5' primer were used in a second PCR of roughly 7 to 12 cycles. TCRdb analysed the 5' RACE reads with MiXCR anew, one entry per CDR3 protein. Among approximately 490,000 distinct CDR3 sequences listed, 24% were seen once. The CDR3 consists of 20 residues. Germline values: CDR1 SEHNR, CDR2 FQNEAQ (reference sequence). V dropped 5 bases and J dropped 0; count of bases not matched to a gene: 16. This clonotype was observed a handful of times. The sample was also reused in another study, on T cells of mothers and their children.

This rearrangement joins TRBV7-9 to TRBJ2-6; 7 bases align to TRBD1. The source is a boy between 5 and 17 years old in good health. The sequenced material came from blood. In DNA form, the CDR3 reads TGTGCCAGCAGCCCGGTTCGATGGGACAGACAATCCTCTGGGGCCAACGTCCTGACTTTC. This encodes CASSPVRWDRQSSGANVLTF. Full variable domain (missing parts from reference TRBV7-9 and TRBJ2-6): DTGVSQNPRHKITKRGQNVTFRCDPISEHNRLYWYRQTLGQGPEFLTYFQNEAQLEKSRLLSDRFSAERPKGSFSTLEIQRTEQGDSAMYLCASSPVRWDRQSSGANVLTFGAGSRLTVL.